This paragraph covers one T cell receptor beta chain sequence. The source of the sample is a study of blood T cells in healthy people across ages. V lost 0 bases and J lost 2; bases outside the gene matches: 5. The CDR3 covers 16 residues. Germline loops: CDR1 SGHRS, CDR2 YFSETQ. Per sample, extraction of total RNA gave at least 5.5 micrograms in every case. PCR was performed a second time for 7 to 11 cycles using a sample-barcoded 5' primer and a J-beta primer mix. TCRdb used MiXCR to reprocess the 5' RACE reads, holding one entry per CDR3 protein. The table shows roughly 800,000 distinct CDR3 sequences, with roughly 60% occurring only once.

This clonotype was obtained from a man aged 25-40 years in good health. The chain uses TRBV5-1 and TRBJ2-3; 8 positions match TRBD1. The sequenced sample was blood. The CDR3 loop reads CASSLEPGQATDTQYF. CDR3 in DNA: TGCGCCAGCAGCTTGGAGCCGGGACAGGCCACAGATACGCAGTATTTT.